The 13 T cell receptor beta chains given below trace back to one sample, sequenced in a study of blood T cell repertoires in COVID-19. Libraries were prepared by immunoSEQ multiplex PCR; TCRdb keeps only in-frame clonotypes and omits some of them. This table holds 360,000 or so clones, 88% found once. Specimen: PBMCs or T cells enriched from blood (not recorded which). These receptors were taken from a woman aged 30 to 39 who had been exposed to COVID-19.

This chain uses TRBV2 with TRBJ2-3; 12 bases fit TRBD2. CDR1 is SNHLY and CDR2 is FYNNEI in the germline V gene. V shed 5 bases and J 5 bases; nucleotides not matched to a gene: 5. This CDR3 contains 15 residues. CDR3: CASSWTSGTVDTQYF. As DNA, the CDR3 is TGTGCCAGCAGTTGGACTAGCGGGACGGTAGATACGCAGTATTTT.

The chain links TRBV28 to TRBJ2-7, with a possible D match to TRBD1 (6 bases). This CDR3 is 14 amino acids long. Germline V lookup: CDR1 MDHEN, CDR2 SYDVKM. V was clipped by 6 bases and J by 2 bases, with 14 bases between them. The CDR3 DNA sequence: TGTGCCAGCAGCCATGGACAGAGCCCCTACGAGCAGTACTTC. It codes for CASSHGQSPYEQYF.

This clone was counted a few times. Other DNA sequences in this specimen translate into the identical CDR3. The chain links TRBV19 to TRBJ2-7; 10 nucleotides line up with TRBD2. Germline loops: CDR1 LNHDA, CDR2 SQIVND (reference sequence). The length of the CDR3 is 14 residues. V lost 5 bases, J lost 2 bases, and 3 bases stayed unmatched. In DNA, the CDR3 is TGTGCCAGTAGTCGGACTAGCGGTACCTACGAGCAGTACTTC. Translated, it gives CASSRTSGTYEQYF.

V is TRBV28 and J is TRBJ2-1, with 8 bases that match TRBD1. Trimming removed 6 bases from V and 7 bases from J; junction bases left unmatched: 11. The CDR3 totals 15 residues. CDR1 is MDHEN, CDR2 SYDVKM, per germline. CDR3: CASSSTGTGNNEQFF. The DNA of the CDR3 is TGTGCCAGCAGCTCGACCGGGACAGGCAATAATGAGCAGTTCTTC. Full variable domain (outside the CDR3, taken from reference TRBV28 and TRBJ2-1): DVKVTQSSRYLVKRTGEKVFLECVQDMDHENMFWYRQDPGLGLRLIYFSYDVKMKEKGDIPEGYSVSREKKERFSLILESASTNQTSMYLCASSSTGTGNNEQFFGPGTRLTVL.

The rearrangement links TRBV3-1 (or the pseudogene TRBV3-2) to TRBJ2-3; tentatively, D is TRBD2 (6 bases). The CDR3 covers 16 residues. Trimming took off 4 bases at V and 2 bases at J, with 16 bases between the two ends. Germline CDR1 LGHDT, CDR2 YNNKEL (reference sequence). The CDR3 DNA is TGTGCCAGCAGCCTCTATGCCGGGACTCTCACAGATACGCAGTATTTT. It is translated as CASSLYAGTLTDTQYF.

The chain links TRBV29-1 to TRBJ1-1; D not resolved. V lost 7 bases, J lost 2 bases, and 11 bases lay in between. The CDR3 has 12 residues. Germline CDR1 reads SQVTM; CDR2 reads ANQGSEA. This chain's CDR3 is CSASSANTEAFF. The CDR3 DNA is TGCAGCGCCAGCAGCGCAAACACTGAAGCTTTCTTT.

Points on this clone: The junction and the germline gene differ at one end; a read error may be behind it. The chain has TRBV7-7 and TRBJ2-7; maybe TRBD2 (6 bases). CDR1 is SSHAT and CDR2 is FNYEAQ in the germline V gene (reference sequence). The CDR3 extends over 14 amino acids. CDR3 DNA sequence: TGTGCTAGCAGCTTCCAGGAGGGGAGAGGAGAGCAGTACTTC. This codes for CASSFQEGRGEQYF.

The chain has TRBV10-3 and TRBJ2-1; 7 bases are a match to TRBD2. The CDR3 is 15 amino acids. Germline trimming cut 4 bases from V and 2 bases from J; bases unmatched to any gene: 5. Germline CDR1 ENHRY, CDR2 SYGVKD. The CDR3 spells CAISGGGSPYNEQFF. For the CDR3, the DNA is TGTGCCATCAGTGGCGGCGGGAGCCCCTACAATGAGCAGTTCTTC.

This clone was found once. V gene TRBV3-1 (or the pseudogene TRBV3-2) combines with J gene TRBJ2-1; the match to TRBD2 covers 9 bases. CDR3 size: 15 residues. Germline V gives CDR1 LGHDT, CDR2 YNNKEL (reference sequence). V was pared by 4 bases and J by 9 bases, with 10 bases of the junction left unmatched. DNA of the CDR3: TGTGCCAGCAGCCCCGTCCCGCGGGAGGGATCTGAGCAGTTCTTC. Translating it yields CASSPVPREGSEQFF.

The rearrangement uses TRBV7-2 and TRBJ1-1; the D gene is possibly TRBD1 (6 bases). With 4 bases removed from V and 3 bases from J, the gap between germline ends came to 12 bases. CDR1 and CDR2 from the germline V gene are SGHTA and FQGNSA. This CDR3 is 14 amino acids long. The CDR3 region is CASSSGQWDTEAFF. The CDR3 bases are TGTGCCAGCAGCTCCGGACAGTGGGACACTGAAGCTTTCTTT.

The genes are TRBV19 and TRBJ1-1; tentatively, D is TRBD1 (5 bases). The CDR3 has 14 residues. V was clipped by 7 bases and J by 1 base, with 13 bases between them. CDR1 LNHDA and CDR2 SQIVND come from the germline V gene (reference sequence). The CDR3: CASTIGRANTEAFF. CDR3 in DNA: TGTGCCAGTACAATCGGCAGGGCGAACACTGAAGCTTTCTTT.

This clone was seen a few times. The chain joins TRBV15 to TRBJ1-5, with TRBD1 as a possible D gene (6 bases). The V and J ends lost 9 bases and 4 bases respectively, with 19 bases between them. There are 15 residues in the CDR3. Germline V CDR1 and CDR2: LNHNV, YYDKDF (reference sequence). The CDR3 coding sequence is TGTGCCACTTCCAGGGCGGGGGCACAAAATCAGCCCCAGCATTTT. Protein: CATSRAGAQNQPQHF.

This clone was seen once. The V gene is TRBV28, the J gene TRBJ1-2, with 9 nucleotides matching TRBD1. Trimming took 5 bases from V and 3 from J; bases not matched to a gene: 4. Germline-derived CDR1 and CDR2 are MDHEN and SYDVKM. The CDR3 covers 14 residues. CDR3 in amino acids: CASSPGTGHYGYTF. As DNA, the CDR3 is TGTGCCAGCAGTCCCGGGACAGGGCACTATGGCTACACCTTC.